These 25 T cell receptor beta chains share one sample of origin, sequenced in a study of vaccination and CD4 T cells after COVID-19 (dated by TCRdb to 2022 to 2024). Antigen specificity for these receptors is unknown. The library was made by PCR. The sample was run on an Illumina iSeq 100. At the Johns Hopkins FTIC core, DNA from the cultured CD4+ T cells underwent TCR sequencing with the Oncomine TCR Beta short-read assay. TCRdb ran its own pipeline on the public reads, namely fastp trimming at Q25 and MiXCR clone calling, and kept in-frame beta chains. Every CDR3 protein is listed once, alongside the most common genes and DNA of its rows. For this sample the table gives over 10,000 distinct CDR3 sequences, of which roughly three fifths were detected only once. In total, the top ten clones hold approximately 17% of the sample. This specimen's treatment or condition label, per the study, means: roughly 11-day PBMC culture with coronavirus spike peptide pools or control peptides (ViraFEST assay).

The sequencing here drew on cultured CD4+ T cells from blood, taken after SARS-CoV-2 vaccination. These receptors were taken from a human donor with COVID-19.

The CDR3: CAWSPPVEAFF. DNA for the CDR3: TGTGCCTGGAGTCCCCCCGTAGAAGCTTTCTTT. This sequence joins TRBV30 and TRBJ1-1; no reliable D call. The germline CDR1 and CDR2 sequences are GTSNPN and SVGIG (reference sequence). V was cut by 2 bases and J by 8 bases, with 9 bases left in between. The CDR3 has 11 amino acids.

By sample share, this clonotype is medium-sized. V usage is TRBV29-1 and J usage is TRBJ2-5, with 9 bases matching TRBD2. Unmatched junction bases numbered 8, after V lost 5 bases and J lost 4 bases. The CDR3 extends over 14 amino acids. Germline CDR1 reads SQVTM; CDR2 reads ANQGSEA. The CDR3 sequence is CSVSSGAGGETQYF. The CDR3 DNA reads as TGCAGCGTTTCTTCCGGAGCGGGGGGAGAGACCCAGTACTTC.

The chain has TRBV27 and TRBJ2-5, with D tentatively TRBD1 or TRBD2 (5 bases each). Trimming stripped 0 bases from V and 6 bases from J, with 14 bases between. Germline V lookup: CDR1 MNHEY, CDR2 SMNVEV (reference sequence). The CDR3 totals 15 residues. The CDR3 DNA follows: TGTGCCAGCAGTTTATCGGGGGTTGGGGGTAAGACCCAGTACTTC. Amino acid sequence: CASSLSGVGGKTQYF.

This clonotype was observed a few times. J is TRBJ2-5 and V is TRBV20-1; the match to TRBD2 covers 13 bases. Per germline, CDR1 DFQATT and CDR2 SNEGSKA (reference sequence). There are 16 residues in the CDR3. J lost 2 bases, V lost 2 bases, and 5 bases had no gene match. The CDR3 loop is CSARRGLAGNQETQYF. Here the CDR3 DNA reads TGCAGTGCTAGACGGGGACTAGCGGGGAATCAAGAGACCCAGTACTTC.

This clonotype has a handful of counts. The J gene is TRBJ2-3, the V gene TRBV7-6; TRBD2 matches 9 bases. V lost 1 base, J lost 5 bases, and 4 bases stayed unmatched. Germline-derived CDR1 and CDR2 are SGHVS and FNYEAQ. This CDR3 is 15 amino acids long. CDR3 residues: CASSLVGGGVDTQYF. In DNA, the CDR3 is TGTGCCAGCAGCTTAGTTGGCGGGGGGGTAGATACGCAGTATTTT. Supplemented by reference TRBV7-6 and TRBJ2-3, the full variable domain reads GAGVSQSPRYKVTKRGQDVALRCDPISGHVSLYWYRQALGQGPEFLTYFNYEAQQDKSGLPNDRFSAERPEGSISTLTIQRTEQRDSAMYRCASSLVGGGVDTQYFGPGTRLTVL.

The rearrangement links TRBV7-2 to TRBJ1-3, with D perhaps matching TRBD1 (6 bases). Trimming left V 5 bases short and J 4 bases short, with 12 bases between. Germline CDR1 reads SGHTA; CDR2 reads FQGNSA. The CDR3 runs 14 residues. The CDR3 here is CASSVSGGGNTIYF. CDR3 in DNA: TGTGCCAGCAGCGTTTCTGGGGGCGGAAACACCATATATTTT. Looking up the rest from reference TRBV7-2 and TRBJ1-3 gives the full variable domain: GAGVSQSPSNKVTEKGKDVELRCDPISGHTALYWYRQSLGQGLEFLIYFQGNSAPDKSGLPSDRFSAERTGGSVSTLTIQRTQQEDSAVYLCASSVSGGGNTIYFGEGSWLTVV.

The rearrangement joins TRBV7-9 to TRBJ2-3; the match to TRBD1 covers 10 bases. The CDR3 runs 14 residues. V trimming: 5 bases; J trimming: 3 bases; junction bases outside the gene matches: 2. CDR1 SEHNR and CDR2 FQNEAQ come from the germline V gene (reference sequence). CDR3 DNA: TGTGCCAGCAGCACGGGACAGGGGACAGATACGCAGTATTTT. The encoded protein is CASSTGQGTDTQYF.

The gene calls are TRBV7-3 and TRBJ2-3; possible D gene TRBD1, 7 bases. Deletions cut 5 bases from V and 6 bases from J, with 21 bases between. The CDR3 is 16 amino acids. Germline values: CDR1 SGHTA, CDR2 FQGTGA. DNA of the CDR3: TGTGCCAGCAGCCTCGGGGTCAGGGGGGATGGGGATACGCAGTATTTT. It specifies CASSLGVRGDGDTQYF.

The chain combines TRBV6-1 with TRBJ1-6, with no clear D. The CDR3 consists of 14 residues. CDR1 and CDR2 (germline): MNHNS, SASEGT. Trimming shortened V by 7 bases and J by 9 bases, and 16 bases separated the two germline ends. CDR3 DNA sequence: TGTGCCAGCACCGACCCTACATGGGGTTCACCCCTCCACTTT. Its protein is CASTDPTWGSPLHF.

The chain recombines TRBV19 with TRBJ1-5, with D perhaps matching TRBD1 (6 bases). Germline V gene lookup returns CDR1 LNHDA and CDR2 SQIVND (reference sequence). V was clipped by 5 bases and J by 6 bases, with 14 bases between them. This CDR3 region has 14 residues. Here the CDR3 reads CASSPTGRGQPQHF. The CDR3 DNA is TGTGCCAGTAGTCCTACAGGGCGAGGTCAGCCCCAGCATTTT.

The chain employs TRBV20-1 and TRBJ2-5; perhaps D is TRBD1 or TRBD2 (5 bases each). This CDR3 has 14 residues. Trimming shortened V by 4 bases and J by 0 bases, and 12 bases separated the two germline ends. Per the germline V gene, CDR1 is DFQATT and CDR2 is SNEGSKA (reference sequence). CDR3 coding DNA: TGCAGTGCTAACGGGGCGGCCAACCAAGAGACCCAGTACTTC. Translation gives CSANGAANQETQYF.

In this sample, this clonotype turned up a few times. The rearrangement links TRBV15 to TRBJ2-2, with D hard to call. Germline loops: CDR1 LNHNV, CDR2 YYDKDF (reference sequence). The CDR3 spans 15 residues. Trimming pared 0 bases from V and 6 bases from J, leaving 11 bases between. CDR3 bases: TGTGCCACCAGCAGAGAGGCCCGGAATGCCGGGGAGCTGTTTTTT. This gives the protein CATSREARNAGELFF.

This chain connects TRBV28 to TRBJ2-7; D gene uncertain. The CDR3 runs to 12 residues. Between the trimmed V and J ends, which lost 2 bases and 6 bases, there was a span of 8 bases. The germline V gene encodes CDR1 MDHEN and CDR2 SYDVKM. CDR3 bases: TGTGCCAGCAGTTTAACTCTCTCCGAGCAGTACTTC. Its protein is CASSLTLSEQYF.

This sequence joins TRBV6-1 and TRBJ2-3, with no clear D. Deletions cut 3 bases from V and 2 bases from J, with 6 bases between. Germline CDR1 and CDR2: MNHNS and SASEGT. This CDR3 contains 13 residues. The CDR3 is CASSDAITDTQYF. The CDR3 DNA follows: TGTGCCAGCAGTGACGCAATCACAGATACGCAGTATTTT.

This chain joins TRBV27 and TRBJ2-1; the match to TRBD2 covers 11 bases. Germline lookup yields CDR1 MNHEY and CDR2 SMNVEV (reference sequence). The CDR3 has 15 residues. The V gene end was trimmed by 3 bases and the J gene end by 8 bases; junction bases not matched to a gene: 6. Here the CDR3 reads CASSLIAGGPHEQFF. The CDR3 bases are TGTGCCAGCAGTTTGATAGCGGGGGGGCCCCATGAGCAGTTCTTC.

The chain couples TRBV6-5 to TRBJ2-2; D gene uncertain. Germline V lookup: CDR1 MNHEY, CDR2 SVGAGI. This CDR3 region has 16 residues. V gave up 2 bases and J gave up 2 bases, with 12 bases separating them. In DNA, the CDR3 is TGTGCCAGCAGTTACGGGTTCCCACTTAACACCGGGGAGCTGTTTTTT. It codes for CASSYGFPLNTGELFF.

A few counts support this clonotype. The chain carries TRBV20-1 and TRBJ1-2, with a tentative D call TRBD1 (5 bases). Germline CDR1 is DFQATT and CDR2 is SNEGSKA (reference sequence). Trimming stripped 6 bases from V and 8 bases from J, with 19 bases between. The CDR3 totals 13 residues. DNA of the CDR3: TGCAGTGCCCTAGCAGACAGCTTCGAAGGCTACACCTTC. Residues: CSALADSFEGYTF.

The chain carries TRBV6-2 or TRBV6-3 and TRBJ2-1, with 11 bases lining up with TRBD2. Germline V lookup: CDR1 MNHEY, CDR2 SVGEGT. The CDR3 totals 14 residues. Trimming removed 10 bases from V and 7 bases from J; junction bases left unmatched: 9. This CDR3 is CATILAGAENEQFF. The CDR3 DNA reads TGTGCCACGATACTAGCGGGGGCCGAGAATGAGCAGTTCTTC.

CDR3 DNA sequence: TGCAGTGCTAGTCGCAGGAGAGGGTGGAACACTGAAGCTTTCTTT. Translated: CSASRRRGWNTEAFF. The chain carries TRBV20-1 and TRBJ1-1; D is uncertain. The CDR3 consists of 15 residues. From germline, CDR1 is DFQATT and CDR2 SNEGSKA (reference sequence). V was shortened by 3 bases and J by 1 base, with 15 bases between the two germline ends.

The V and J genes are TRBV28 and TRBJ1-2; TRBD1 agrees at 7 bases. CDR1 MDHEN and CDR2 SYDVKM come from the germline V gene. V shed 6 bases, J shed 2 bases, and the junction held 3 bases outside the gene matches. The CDR3 is 13 amino acids. The CDR3, as DNA: TGTGCCAGCAGGCAACAGGGGAACTATGGCTACACCTTC. This codes for CASRQQGNYGYTF.

The chain joins TRBV27 to TRBJ2-7; possibly TRBD2 for D (7 bases). Germline V gene sequence: CDR1 MNHEY, CDR2 SMNVEV (reference sequence). The germline V and J ends were trimmed by 0 bases and 4 bases, with 13 bases remaining between them. The CDR3 contains 15 residues. CDR3 sequence reads: CASSLSGGGPYEQYF. The CDR3 DNA sequence: TGTGCCAGCAGTTTATCGGGCGGGGGCCCTTACGAGCAGTACTTC.

V is TRBV21-1 and J is TRBJ2-7; the table assigns TRBD1, which was not confirmed against the DNA. TRBV21-1 is deemed a pseudogene. The CDR3 is made up of 15 amino acids. This CDR3 reads CASTPGQGYPYEQYF. The CDR3 DNA reads as TGTGCCAGCACCCCGGGACAGGGTTACCCCTACGAGCAGTACTTC.

This chain's CDR3 is CASSPRFQAGNQPQHF. CDR3 bases: TGTGCCAGCAGCCCTAGGTTTCAGGCTGGCAATCAGCCCCAGCATTTT. The chain employs TRBV12-3 or TRBV12-4 and TRBJ1-5; D gene unclear. The CDR3 is 16 residues long. The V gene lost 6 bases and the J gene lost 2 bases, with 17 bases spanning the gap.

The table lists this clonotype with a few counts. The chain uses TRBV20-1 and TRBJ1-1; no reliable D call. The germline CDR1 and CDR2 sequences are DFQATT and SNEGSKA (reference sequence). The CDR3 loop spans 11 amino acids. With 4 bases removed from V and 4 bases from J, the gap between germline ends came to 7 bases. The DNA for the CDR3 is TGCAGTGCTACCACAAGCACTGAAGCTTTCTTT. Its protein is CSATTSTEAFF.

The chain recombines TRBV12-3 or TRBV12-4 with TRBJ1-5, with TRBD1 as a possible D gene (6 bases). The ends were cut back, 6 bases at V and 10 bases at J, with 22 bases in the middle. The CDR3 covers 15 residues. The CDR3 spells CASRIGGAGEVPQHF. The CDR3 nucleotides are TGTGCCAGCAGGATTGGGGGCGCCGGGGAAGTTCCCCAGCATTTT.